This TCR beta chain was recorded in a study of control samples from healthy donors and cancer patients. Sequencing was performed with immunoSEQ multiplex PCR; in TCRdb, only in-frame clones are kept and a portion is missing. The sample yields approximately 170,000 clones, about 90% seen once. The CDR3 totals 13 residues. Deletions cut 6 bases from V and 2 bases from J, with 10 bases between. CDR1 LNHDA and CDR2 SQIVND come from the germline V gene (reference sequence). The TCR originated in a woman in her 50s in good health. The source material was blood. The chain couples TRBV19 to TRBJ1-1; the D is unclear. CDR3 in DNA: TGTGCCAGTAGCCCGCGGGGAAACACTGAAGCTTTCTTT. Its protein is CASSPRGNTEAFF.